The 2 T cell receptor beta chains below come from one sample, sequenced in a study of immune evolution from preneoplasia to lung adenocarcinoma. Some clones are missing from TCRdb's copy, which holds only in-frame ones; the method was immunoSEQ multiplex PCR. The sample shows roughly 8,800 clones, roughly 77% of them seen only once. The specimen sequenced was FFPE lung adenocarcinoma in situ tissue. The receptors come from a person aged 65-85 years with lung adenocarcinoma.

The chain employs TRBV27 and TRBJ1-1, with D perhaps matching TRBD1 (6 bases). V lost 6 bases and J 1 base, leaving 15 bases between the germline ends. This CDR3 spans 15 amino acids. Germline CDR1 MNHEY, CDR2 SMNVEV (reference sequence). CDR3: CASRGGQGRNTEAFF. Written as DNA, the CDR3 is TGTGCCAGCAGGGGGGGCCAGGGGAGGAACACTGAAGCTTTCTTT.

V gene TRBV5-6 combines with J gene TRBJ2-5, with TRBD2 as a possible D gene (5 bases). Trimming stripped 3 bases from V and 5 bases from J, with 14 bases between. CDR3 length: 14 residues. Germline V gene data show CDR1 as SGHDT and CDR2 as YYEEEE. This chain's CDR3 is CASSSGLGGETQYF. The CDR3 DNA is TGTGCCAGCAGCTCCGGACTGGGCGGGGAGACCCAGTACTTC.